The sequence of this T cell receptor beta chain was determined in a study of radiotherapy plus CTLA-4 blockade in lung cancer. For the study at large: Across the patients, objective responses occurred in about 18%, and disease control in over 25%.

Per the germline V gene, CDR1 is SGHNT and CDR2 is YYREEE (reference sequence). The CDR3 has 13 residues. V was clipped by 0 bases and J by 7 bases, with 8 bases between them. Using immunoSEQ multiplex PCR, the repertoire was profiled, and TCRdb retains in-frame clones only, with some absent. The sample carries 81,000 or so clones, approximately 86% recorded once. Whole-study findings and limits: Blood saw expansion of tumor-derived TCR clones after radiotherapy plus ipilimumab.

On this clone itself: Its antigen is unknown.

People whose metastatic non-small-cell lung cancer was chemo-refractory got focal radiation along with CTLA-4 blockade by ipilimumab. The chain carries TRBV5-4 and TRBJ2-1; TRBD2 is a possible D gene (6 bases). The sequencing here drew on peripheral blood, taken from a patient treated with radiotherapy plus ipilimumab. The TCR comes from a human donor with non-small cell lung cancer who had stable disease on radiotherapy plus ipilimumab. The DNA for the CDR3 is TGTGCCAGCAGCTTGGCCGGGGGAAATGAGCAGTTCTTC. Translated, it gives CASSLAGGNEQFF.